These 8 T cell receptor beta chains originate from one sample sequenced in a study of PD-1 blockade in mismatch repair-deficient tumors. The method was immunoSEQ multiplex PCR; TCRdb's version includes in-frame clones alone and lacks a portion of them. This table has 75,000 to 80,000 clones, about 82% appearing once. The input for sequencing was peripheral blood, taken 44 weeks after starting pembrolizumab. The receptors were sampled from an adult with mismatch repair-deficient cancer.

With respect to this clone: This sample includes further DNA sequences coding for the same CDR3. The chain couples TRBV9 to TRBJ2-3; D call uncertain. Trimming shortened V by 0 bases and J by 3 bases, and 5 bases separated the two germline ends. The CDR3 consists of 13 residues. Germline V CDR1 and CDR2: SGDLS, YYNGEE. The CDR3 sequence: CASSVATTDTQYF. CDR3 coding DNA: TGTGCCAGCAGCGTAGCTACAACAGATACGCAGTATTTT.

The chain uses TRBV9 and TRBJ1-1, with D hard to call. Trimming took off 0 bases at V and 1 base at J, with 7 bases between the two ends. The CDR3 extends over 14 amino acids. In germline, CDR1 is SGDLS, CDR2 YYNGEE. The CDR3 region is CASSVAERNTEAFF. The CDR3 DNA sequence: TGTGCCAGCAGCGTAGCTGAGAGGAACACTGAAGCTTTCTTT.

This chain uses TRBV7-9 with TRBJ1-1; the D gene is possibly TRBD1 (6 bases). This CDR3 contains 11 residues. Germline lookup yields CDR1 SEHNR and CDR2 FQNEAQ (reference sequence). V dropped 5 bases and J dropped 8 bases, with 9 bases sitting between them. This CDR3 reads CASSHGQEAFF. The CDR3 DNA reads as TGTGCCAGCAGCCACGGACAGGAAGCTTTCTTT. Variable domain in full (rest from reference TRBV7-9 and TRBJ1-1): DTGVSQNPRHKITKRGQNVTFRCDPISEHNRLYWYRQTLGQGPEFLTYFQNEAQLEKSRLLSDRFSAERPKGSFSTLEIQRTEQGDSAMYLCASSHGQEAFFGQGTRLTVV.

V usage is TRBV15 and J usage is TRBJ2-1, with 10 positions matching TRBD2. V dropped 3 bases and J dropped 7; count of bases not matched to a gene: 6. Germline lookup yields CDR1 LNHNV and CDR2 YYDKDF (reference sequence). The CDR3 runs to 15 residues. CDR3 sequence reads: CATSSKREGGNEQFF. CDR3 nucleotide sequence: TGTGCCACCAGCAGTAAGCGGGAGGGAGGGAATGAGCAGTTCTTC.

The chain recombines TRBV19 with TRBJ2-5; D is undetermined. The germline CDR1 and CDR2 sequences are LNHDA and SQIVND (reference sequence). The V end was cut by 3 bases, the J end by 0 bases, with 11 bases between. The CDR3 is made up of 15 amino acids. The CDR3 DNA reads as TGTGCCAGTAGTATCGGGCAGAACAACCAAGAGACCCAGTACTTC. It codes for CASSIGQNNQETQYF.

This clone was found once. The V call is TRBV19, the J call TRBJ1-5, with 7 bases matching TRBD1. Germline V CDR1 and CDR2: LNHDA, SQIVND (reference sequence). The V gene end was trimmed by 8 bases and the J gene end by 3 bases; junction bases not matched to a gene: 4. The CDR3 spans 13 residues. CDR3 DNA: TGTGCCAGTTGTGGACAGGCCAATCAGCCCCAGCATTTT. Translating it yields CASCGQANQPQHF.

This clone was seen once. The chain is built from TRBV5-1 and TRBJ1-5, with TRBD1 matching over 7 bases. The CDR3 is 15 residues long. J was trimmed by 4 bases and V by 0 bases; bases with no gene match: 4. From germline, CDR1 is SGHRS and CDR2 YFSETQ. This CDR3 is CASSLAGTENQPQHF. Written as DNA, the CDR3 is TGCGCCAGCAGCTTGGCAGGGACAGAGAATCAGCCCCAGCATTTT.

The V gene is TRBV11-3, the J gene TRBJ2-3, with 7 bases lining up with TRBD2. This CDR3 is built from 15 residues. V lost 3 bases to trimming and J lost 0 bases; unmatched junction nucleotides: 3. CDR1 and CDR2 from the germline V gene are SGHNT and YENEEA. CDR3 region: CASSLTSPSTDTQYF. CDR3 bases: TGTGCCAGCAGCTTGACTAGCCCGAGCACAGATACGCAGTATTTT.